This T cell receptor beta chain is from a study of a mutant IDH1 vaccine in newly diagnosed glioma. Details on this clone: No antigen is known for it.

CDR3 size: 14 residues. V was cut by 1 base and J by 1 base, with 8 bases left in between. The germline V gene encodes CDR1 SGHRS and CDR2 YFSETQ. Sample time point: week 47, end of study. Doses comprised 300 ug of mutant IDH1 20-mer peptide each, plus topical imiquimod. Some clones are missing from TCRdb's copy, which holds only in-frame ones; the method was immunoSEQ multiplex PCR. The sample records over 80,000 clones, more than 80% being singletons. This material consisted of PBMCs, taken from a glioma patient whose treatment included an IDH1 peptide vaccine. The clonotype was recovered from a man aged 35 to 55 with glioma. The chain has TRBV5-1 and TRBJ1-1; unclear D gene. The CDR3 here is CASSLTPANTEAFF. As DNA, the CDR3 is TGCGCCAGCAGCTTGACCCCGGCGAACACTGAAGCTTTCTTT. Full variable domain (rest looked up from reference TRBV5-1 and TRBJ1-1): KAGVTQTPRYLIKTRGQQVTLSCSPISGHRSVSWYQQTPGQGLQFLFEYFSETQRNKGNFPGRFSGRQFSNSRSEMNVSTLELGDSALYLCASSLTPANTEAFFGQGTRLTVV.